This TCR beta chain was captured in a study of Ad26.COV2.S vaccination and SARS-CoV-2 variants (dated by TCRdb to about 2021). Context from the whole study: Vaccine-arm donors came from COV1001, a multicentre, randomized, double-blind, placebo-controlled phase I-IIa trial of Ad26.COV2.S in healthy adults. Ad26.COV2.S was administered intramuscularly at 5 x 10^10 or 1 x 10^11 viral particles, either as a single shot or as two shots given 56 days apart. TCRbeta repertoire sequencing was used to assess the specificity and breadth of SARS-CoV-2-reactive T cell receptors after Ad26.COV2.S vaccination. A total of approximately 30 samples were included in the TCR-sequenced set, comprising about 20 Ad26.COV2.S vaccine recipients, 5 placebo recipients and 8 SARS-CoV-2 convalescent individuals. Participants in the trial were split at random into five groups of five each, receiving low-dose or high-dose Ad26.COV2.S once or twice, or else placebo on both occasions. Investigators remained blinded to trial group allocation during experiments and outcome assessment.

The immunoSEQ Assay was used to sequence TCRbeta CDR3 regions. After extraction, genomic DNA underwent amplification by bias-controlled multiplex PCR, followed by high-throughput sequencing. The paper's processing steps were these. Collapsing and filtering of sequences were performed to quantify the absolute abundance of each unique TCRbeta CDR3 region. T cell fraction was estimated by normalizing TCRbeta template counts to usable DNA, which was measured by amplifying reference genes present in all nucleated cells. Repertoire TCRs were annotated as SARS-CoV-2-specific when V gene, CDR3 amino acid sequence and J gene were exactly matched to a known reactive TCR set. MIRA supplied the reference SARS-CoV-2 TCR set, which was filtered for enrichment in COVID-19-positive ImmuneCODE repertoires so that public or cross-reactive TCRs were removed. Using the MIRA antigens, annotated TCRs were further analysed by specific ORF or by position within an ORF. Breadth was defined as the number of annotated unique rearrangements divided by the total number of unique productive rearrangements, and depth was defined as the summed frequency of the annotated unique rearrangements. TCR breadth was compared between groups using two-sided Wilcoxon rank-sum tests. Not all clones reach the TCRdb copy of this immuneACCESS table, which keeps in-frame sequences only. Checked studies attribute under half of the gap to unresolved V genes and leave the rest unexplained. The DNA was the basis for D and trimming; V, J and clone size are from that table. Counted in this sample were more than 300,000 clones; roughly 86% of them appeared once. The ten largest make up roughly 1.9% of the sample.

What the treatment or condition label conveys for this sample: 15 to 20 received Ad26.COV2.S at low or high dose, single or two shots; roughly five received placebo; per-sample allocation not given. For vaccine and placebo recipients, the sequenced repertoires came from samples collected on day 63 after the first injection. In Cohort 1b, 25 or so adults aged 18-55 years were enrolled at a single site in Boston, USA, between 29 July and 7 August 2020. Ad26.COV2.S consisted of a replication-incompetent adenovirus type 26 vector by which a prefusion-stabilized SARS-CoV-2 spike protein from the original Wuhan strain was expressed. In the case of this clone: Its recognized antigen is unknown. Base quality data are lacking; no much larger clone is found one base away.

The study at large found these results: Substantial breadth of spike-specific CD8+ and CD4+ T cell responses was reported after vaccination. The authors noted that total T cell responses may have been underestimated by the TCR breadth and depth analyses. Non-spike TCR breadth was comparable between vaccine and placebo recipients, consistent with the vaccine containing only spike. Ad26.COV2.S recipients had higher spike-specific TCR breadth than placebo recipients (P = 0.0014). Comparing responses between vaccine doses or regimens was not something the study was powered to do.

The CDR3 contains 13 residues, cysteine and phenylalanine counted. The CDR3 DNA has 39 bases and is translated from base 1. V is clipped by 5 bases and J by 2 bases, and the sequence between their germline boundaries is 9 bases long. CDR1 and CDR2, looked up from the germline V gene, are ENHRY and SYGVKD. The specimen was peripheral blood, collected in a trial of Ad26.COV2.S vaccine versus placebo. This chain joins TRBV10-3 to TRBJ2-5, with the D gene too uncertain to name. The TCR sequence derives from a person aged 18-65 years who received the Ad26.COV2.S COVID-19 vaccine or a placebo. The sequenced DNA: TGTGCCATCAGTACCGGGCATCAAGAGACCCAGTACTTC. Its protein product is CAISTGHQETQYF.